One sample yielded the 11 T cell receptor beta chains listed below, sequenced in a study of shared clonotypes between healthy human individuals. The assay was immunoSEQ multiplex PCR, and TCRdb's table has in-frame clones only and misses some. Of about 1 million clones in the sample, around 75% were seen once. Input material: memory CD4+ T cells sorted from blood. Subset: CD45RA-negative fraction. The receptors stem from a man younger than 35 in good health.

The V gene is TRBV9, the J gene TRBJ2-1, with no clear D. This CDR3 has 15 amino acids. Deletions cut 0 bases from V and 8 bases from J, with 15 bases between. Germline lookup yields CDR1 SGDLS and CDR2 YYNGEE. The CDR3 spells CASSVGGWSPDEQFF. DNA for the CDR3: TGTGCCAGCAGCGTAGGGGGATGGAGCCCCGATGAGCAGTTCTTC.

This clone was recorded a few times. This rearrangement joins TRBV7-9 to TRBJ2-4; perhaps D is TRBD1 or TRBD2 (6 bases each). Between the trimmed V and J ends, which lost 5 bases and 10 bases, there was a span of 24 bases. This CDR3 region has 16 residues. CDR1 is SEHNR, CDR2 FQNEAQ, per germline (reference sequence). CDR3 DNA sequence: TGTGCCAGCAGCCGAACGATAGGGGGGCCGTATGAGATTCAGTACTTC. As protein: CASSRTIGGPYEIQYF.

The CDR3 region has the DNA TGTGCCAGCAGCTCGGGAGCGGATTACTACAATGAGCAGTTCTTC. As protein: CASSSGADYYNEQFF. V is TRBV7-3 and J is TRBJ2-1; tentative D call: TRBD2 (6 bases). Per the germline V gene, CDR1 is SGHTA and CDR2 is FQGTGA. The CDR3 runs to 15 residues. V lost 4 bases, J lost 3 bases, and 13 bases lay in between.

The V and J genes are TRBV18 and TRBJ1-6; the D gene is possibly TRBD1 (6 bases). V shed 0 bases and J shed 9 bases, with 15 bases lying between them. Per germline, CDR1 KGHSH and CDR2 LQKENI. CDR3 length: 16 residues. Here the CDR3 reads CASSPPSLGGSSPLHF. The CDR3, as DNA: TGTGCCAGCTCACCACCGTCTTTGGGGGGCTCTTCACCCCTCCACTTT.

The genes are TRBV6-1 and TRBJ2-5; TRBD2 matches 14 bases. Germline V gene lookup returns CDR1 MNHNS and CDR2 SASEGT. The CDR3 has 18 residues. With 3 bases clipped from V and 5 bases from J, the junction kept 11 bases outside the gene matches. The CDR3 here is CASSDLGLAGERGETQYF. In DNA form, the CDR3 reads TGTGCCAGCAGTGATCTGGGACTAGCGGGAGAGAGAGGGGAGACCCAGTACTTC.

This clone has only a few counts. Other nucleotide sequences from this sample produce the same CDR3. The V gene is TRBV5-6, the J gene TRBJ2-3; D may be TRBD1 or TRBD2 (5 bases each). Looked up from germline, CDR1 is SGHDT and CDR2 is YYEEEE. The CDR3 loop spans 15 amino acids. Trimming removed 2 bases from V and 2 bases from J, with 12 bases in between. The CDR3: CASSLRGLSTDTQYF. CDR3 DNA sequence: TGTGCCAGCAGCTTACGGGGCCTTTCCACAGATACGCAGTATTTT.

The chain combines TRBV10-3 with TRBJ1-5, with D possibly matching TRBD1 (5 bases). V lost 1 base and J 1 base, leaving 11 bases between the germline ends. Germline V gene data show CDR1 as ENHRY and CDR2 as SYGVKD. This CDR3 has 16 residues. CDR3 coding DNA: TGTGCCATCAGTGAGTACGGAGGGACGAGCAATCAGCCCCAGCATTTT. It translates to CAISEYGGTSNQPQHF.

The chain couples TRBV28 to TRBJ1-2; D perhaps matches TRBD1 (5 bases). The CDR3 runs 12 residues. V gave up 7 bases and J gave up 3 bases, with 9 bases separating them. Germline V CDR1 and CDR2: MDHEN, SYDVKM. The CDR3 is CASTSTDYGYTF. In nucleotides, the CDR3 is TGTGCCAGCACCTCGACAGACTATGGCTACACCTTC.

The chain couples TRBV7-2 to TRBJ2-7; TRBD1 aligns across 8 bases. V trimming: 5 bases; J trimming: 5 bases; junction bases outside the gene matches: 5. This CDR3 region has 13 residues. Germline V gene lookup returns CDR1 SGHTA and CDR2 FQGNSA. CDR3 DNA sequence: TGTGCCAGCAGCCATGGGGACAGGAACGAGCAGTACTTC. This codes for CASSHGDRNEQYF. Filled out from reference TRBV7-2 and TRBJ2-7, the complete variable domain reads GAGVSQSPSNKVTEKGKDVELRCDPISGHTALYWYRQSLGQGLEFLIYFQGNSAPDKSGLPSDRFSAERTGGSVSTLTIQRTQQEDSAVYLCASSHGDRNEQYFGPGTRLTVT.

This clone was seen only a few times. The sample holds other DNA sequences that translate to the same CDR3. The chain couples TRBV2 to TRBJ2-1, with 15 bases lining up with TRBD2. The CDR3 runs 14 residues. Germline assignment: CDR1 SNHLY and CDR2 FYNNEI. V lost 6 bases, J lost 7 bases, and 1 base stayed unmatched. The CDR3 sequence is CASRGLAGGNEQFF. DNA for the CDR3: TGTGCCAGCAGGGGACTAGCGGGGGGAAATGAGCAGTTCTTC.

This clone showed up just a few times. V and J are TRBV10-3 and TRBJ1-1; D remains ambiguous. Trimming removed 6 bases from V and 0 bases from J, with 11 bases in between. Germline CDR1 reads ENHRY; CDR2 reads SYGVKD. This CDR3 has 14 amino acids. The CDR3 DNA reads TGTGCCATCAGCGTAAGTCGATTGAACACTGAAGCTTTCTTT. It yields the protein CAISVSRLNTEAFF.